A single sample gave rise to the 30 T cell receptor beta chains below, sequenced in a study of CD8+CD57+ T cells in acquired aplastic anemia. Genomic DNA, the template, was used for profiling of the TCR beta VDJ and CDR3. Using its own MiXCR run on the reads, TCRdb lists one record per CDR3 protein. The sample holds some 68,000 distinct CDR3 sequences, approximately 51% seen once. What was sequenced was sorted CD4+, CD8+, or CD8+CD57+ T cells (not recorded which) from PBMCs. These receptors were obtained from a human donor in good health, serving as a control.

This chain connects TRBV5-1 to TRBJ2-7; D uncertain. Germline values: CDR1 SGHRS, CDR2 YFSETQ. The length of the CDR3 is 12 residues. Trimming left V 0 bases short and J 2 bases short, with 3 bases between. The CDR3 sequence is CASSLAPYEQYF. For the CDR3, the DNA is TGCGCCAGCAGCTTGGCGCCCTACGAGCAGTACTTC.

This clonotype came up many times. V is TRBV6-5 and J is TRBJ2-1; D possibly corresponds to TRBD1 (6 bases). Germline loops: CDR1 MNHEY, CDR2 SVGAGI. CDR3 size: 15 residues. With 4 bases removed from V and 6 bases from J, the gap between germline ends came to 16 bases. Here the CDR3 DNA reads TGTGCCAGCAGTTTCGTCGAGACAGGACCCAATGAGCAGTTCTTC. Amino acids: CASSFVETGPNEQFF.

A word on this clonotype: The CDR3 end shows no conserved phenylalanine or tryptophan, and so a read error is likely. The chain joins TRBV2 to TRBJ2-3; 10 positions match TRBD2. V shed 6 bases, J shed 6 bases, and the junction held 9 bases outside the gene matches. The CDR3 consists of 15 residues. Germline V CDR1 and CDR2: SNHLY, FYNNEI. The CDR3 nucleotides are TGTGCCAGCAGCGCTAGCGGGAGTGAAGTTGATACGCAGTATTAT. Its protein product is CASSASGSEVDTQYY.

The chain uses TRBV5-8 and TRBJ1-5; no firm D call. V was clipped by 7 bases and J by 5 bases, with 7 bases between them. There are 11 residues in the CDR3. The germline gives CDR1 SGHTS, CDR2 YDEGEE. DNA of the CDR3: TGTGCCAGCGGTTCTTATCAGCCCCAGCATTTT. Its protein product is CASGSYQPQHF.

This clonotype has at least ten counts. V usage is TRBV7-9 and J usage is TRBJ2-7; 11 bases are a match to TRBD1. The V gene end was trimmed by 1 base and the J gene end by 7 bases; junction bases not matched to a gene: 6. CDR3 length equals 15 residues. In germline, CDR1 is SEHNR, CDR2 FQNEAQ (reference sequence). CDR3 in DNA: TGTGCCAGCAGCTTAGGGACAGGGGGCTTGGGGGAGCAGTACTTC. Protein product: CASSLGTGGLGEQYF.

This clonotype was detected ten times or more. The chain combines TRBV11-1 with TRBJ1-2; D not resolved. Germline CDR1 reads SGHAT; CDR2 reads FQDESV (reference sequence). V lost 7 bases and J 4 bases, leaving 22 bases between the germline ends. The CDR3 consists of 16 residues. The chain's CDR3 is CASIRAETLFSYGYTF. As DNA, the CDR3 is TGTGCCAGCATCCGGGCCGAGACGTTATTTAGCTATGGCTACACCTTC. Full variable domain (rest looked up from reference TRBV11-1 and TRBJ1-2): EAEVAQSPRYKITEKSQAVAFWCDPISGHATLYWYRQILGQGPELLVQFQDESVVDDSQLPKDRFSAERLKGVDSTLKIQPAELGDSAMYLCASIRAETLFSYGYTFGSGTRLTVV.

This clonotype was observed a single time. The V call is TRBV28, the J call TRBJ1-6; D might be TRBD1 (5 bases). This CDR3 is built from 16 residues. Between the trimmed V and J ends, which lost 4 bases and 3 bases, there was a span of 13 bases. Germline V CDR1 and CDR2: MDHEN, SYDVKM. In DNA, the CDR3 is TGTGCCAGCAGTTCAGGGCTGGGGGTCTATAATTCACCCCTCCACTTT. Translating it yields CASSSGLGVYNSPLHF. The variable domain in full, with the rest retrieved from reference TRBV28 and TRBJ1-6, is DVKVTQSSRYLVKRTGEKVFLECVQDMDHENMFWYRQDPGLGLRLIYFSYDVKMKEKGDIPEGYSVSREKKERFSLILESASTNQTSMYLCASSSGLGVYNSPLHFGNGTRLTVT.

This chain uses TRBV10-2 with TRBJ1-6, with D tentatively TRBD1 (5 bases). The CDR3 length is 14 residues. The V end lost 6 bases, the J end lost 10 bases, and 16 bases lay between the germline ends. Germline CDR1 and CDR2: WSHSY and SAAADI. CDR3 sequence (DNA): TGCGCCAGCAGCGGACAAAGTACAGGATCACCCCTCCACTTT. It translates to CASSGQSTGSPLHF.

The DNA for the CDR3 is TGTGCCACCAGCAGAGAGGACAGGGCAGGCCAGCCCCAGCATTTT. Protein product: CATSREDRAGQPQHF. The chain joins TRBV15 to TRBJ1-5; TRBD1 matches at 8 bases. V was pared by 0 bases and J by 7 bases, with 5 bases of the junction left unmatched. From germline, CDR1 is LNHNV and CDR2 YYDKDF (reference sequence). This CDR3 has 15 amino acids.

As DNA, the CDR3 is TGTGCCAGCAGCTTAGCTAACTATGGCTACACCTTC. It is translated as CASSLANYGYTF. This chain joins TRBV7-2 and TRBJ1-2; D is ambiguous. The CDR3 length is 12 residues. V was trimmed by 0 bases and J by 1 base, leaving 0 bases between them. Germline lookup yields CDR1 SGHTA and CDR2 FQGNSA.

This rearrangement joins TRBV2 to TRBJ1-1; 12 positions match TRBD1. Looked up from germline, CDR1 is SNHLY and CDR2 is FYNNEI. The CDR3 extends over 16 amino acids. J was trimmed by 3 bases and V by 4 bases; bases with no gene match: 6. Here the CDR3 reads CASSVPGTGGDTEAFF. The CDR3 region has the DNA TGTGCCAGCAGTGTCCCCGGGACAGGGGGCGACACTGAAGCTTTCTTT.

The J gene is TRBJ2-7, the V gene TRBV7-3; D may match TRBD1 or TRBD2 (5 bases each). This CDR3 spans 15 amino acids. The germline V gene encodes CDR1 SGHTA and CDR2 FQGTGA. V was trimmed by 4 bases and J by 0 bases, leaving 13 bases between them. As DNA, the CDR3 is TGTGCCAGCAGCTATGGGACCGTTAGCTCCTACGAGCAGTACTTC. Translation: CASSYGTVSSYEQYF.

The V and J genes are TRBV29-1 and TRBJ2-7; 10 bases match TRBD1. The germline V gene has CDR1 SQVTM and CDR2 ANQGSEA. With 3 bases clipped from V and 6 bases from J, the junction kept 2 bases outside the gene matches. The CDR3 totals 12 residues. The CDR3 bases are TGCAGCGTTGAGGGACAGGGGAGCGAGCAGTACTTC. Translating gives CSVEGQGSEQYF.

This clonotype was recorded at least ten times. J is TRBJ1-1 and V is TRBV12-3 or TRBV12-4; maybe TRBD1 (6 bases). This CDR3 region has 14 residues. The V and J ends lost 2 bases and 1 base respectively, with 8 bases between them. CDR3 nucleotide sequence: TGTGCCAGCAGTTTACAACAGGGGAACACTGAAGCTTTCTTT. Translated: CASSLQQGNTEAFF.

Concerning this clonotype itself: This could be a read error, since a much larger clone is one nucleotide away. The J gene is TRBJ1-2, the V gene TRBV27; D perhaps matches TRBD1 (6 bases). The CDR3 consists of 18 residues. CDR1 is MNHEY, CDR2 SMNVEV, per germline (reference sequence). CDR3: CAGSSRYEGHLGNYGYTF. CDR3 sequence (DNA): TGTGCCGGCAGTTCTCGCTACGAGGGACATCTGGGTAACTATGGCTACACCTTC.

This clonotype was found once. This CDR3 is CATSRVQNYGYTF. In DNA, the CDR3 is TGTGCCACCAGCAGAGTACAGAACTATGGCTACACCTTC. This rearrangement joins TRBV24-1 to TRBJ1-2; D call uncertain. This CDR3 contains 13 residues. V was shortened by 7 bases and J by 2 bases, with 10 bases between the two germline ends. Germline CDR1 and CDR2: KGHDR and SFDVKD.

This chain joins TRBV2 and TRBJ1-1; TRBD1 might be the D (5 bases). CDR1 and CDR2 from the germline V gene are SNHLY and FYNNEI. V lost 4 bases, J lost 4 bases, and 10 bases lay in between. The CDR3 spans 13 residues. The CDR3 sequence is CASSARRGTEAFF. CDR3 nucleotide sequence: TGTGCCAGCAGTGCCAGGAGGGGCACTGAAGCTTTCTTT.

The chain couples TRBV7-6 to TRBJ1-6, with D possibly matching TRBD1 (5 bases). The CDR3 sequence is 13 residues long. The germline V and J ends were trimmed by 6 bases and 7 bases, with 10 bases remaining between them. Germline V gives CDR1 SGHVS, CDR2 FNYEAQ. DNA of the CDR3: TGTGCCAGCAGTGGGACGCCGAATTCACCCCTCCACTTT. This sequence encodes CASSGTPNSPLHF.

This clonotype showed up many times. The V and J genes are TRBV12-3 or TRBV12-4 and TRBJ1-1; D is unresolved. V was pared by 2 bases and J by 1 base, with 11 bases between. This CDR3 spans 15 amino acids. CDR3 nucleotide sequence: TGTGCCAGCAGTTTATTGCGGACTTCGAACACTGAAGCTTTCTTT. Its protein is CASSLLRTSNTEAFF.

J is TRBJ1-2 and V is TRBV11-1; TRBD1 is a possible D gene (5 bases). Germline-derived CDR1 and CDR2 are SGHAT and FQDESV (reference sequence). CDR3 length equals 16 residues. V was cut by 4 bases and J by 4 bases, with 19 bases left in between. The CDR3, as DNA: TGTGCCAGCAGCTCAACACTACCCACAGGTCTCTATGGCTACACCTTC. Translated, it gives CASSSTLPTGLYGYTF.

V usage is TRBV28 and J usage is TRBJ1-2, with D perhaps matching TRBD1 (6 bases). The CDR3 is 14 amino acids. The germline CDR1 and CDR2 sequences are MDHEN and SYDVKM. V was clipped by 10 bases and J by 8 bases, with 23 bases between them. CDR3 residues: CATILGAAGEGYTF. The DNA of the CDR3 is TGTGCCACCATCTTGGGGGCAGCGGGCGAAGGCTACACCTTC.

The chain uses TRBV2 and TRBJ1-1; a possible D gene is TRBD1 (5 bases). The length of the CDR3 is 12 residues. V lost 6 bases to trimming and J lost 1 base, with 6 bases between them. In germline, CDR1 is SNHLY, CDR2 FYNNEI. DNA for the CDR3: TGTGCCAGCAGGGGACCGAACACTGAAGCTTTCTTT. Protein product: CASRGPNTEAFF.

This clonotype was seen at least ten times. The rearrangement joins TRBV20-1 to TRBJ2-7, with D possibly being TRBD1 or TRBD2 (6 bases each). Germline CDR1 is DFQATT and CDR2 is SNEGSKA (reference sequence). The V gene lost 0 bases and the J gene lost 1 base, with 28 bases spanning the gap. CDR3 length equals 20 residues. The CDR3 DNA follows: TGCAGTGCTAGAGATCCCCGTATTAGGGCGGGGACATGGAATTCCTACGAGCAGTACTTC. This encodes CSARDPRIRAGTWNSYEQYF.

This clonotype was seen repeatedly, ten times or more. The rearrangement uses TRBV7-3 and TRBJ2-1; D is uncertain. V dropped 3 bases and J dropped 10 bases, with 13 bases sitting between them. The CDR3 is 13 amino acids. The V gene's germline CDR1 is SGHTA and CDR2 FQGTGA. In DNA, the CDR3 is TGTGCCAGCAGCTTTAGGGTCCCCGAGGAGCAGTTCTTC. It codes for CASSFRVPEEQFF.

This sequence joins TRBV24-1 and TRBJ2-3, with unresolved D. Trimming left V 6 bases short and J 7 bases short, with 10 bases between. Germline CDR1 KGHDR, CDR2 SFDVKD. The CDR3 loop spans 12 amino acids. The CDR3 is CATSLGWNTQYF. The CDR3 coding sequence is TGTGCCACCAGTCTCGGGTGGAATACGCAGTATTTT.

V usage is TRBV4-3 and J usage is TRBJ2-7; 12 bases map to TRBD2. The length of the CDR3 is 18 residues. Trimming cost V 1 base and J 0 bases; bases outside gene matches: 7. In germline, CDR1 is LGHNA, CDR2 YSLEER. Here the CDR3 DNA reads TGCGCCAGCAGCCAAGGGCTAGCGGGGGGGCTTACCTCCTACGAGCAGTACTTC. It yields the protein CASSQGLAGGLTSYEQYF.

In DNA form, the CDR3 reads TGTGCCATGGGACAGGATGGAGCCTTCTTT. This codes for CAMGQDGAFF. V and J are TRBV10-3 and TRBJ1-1; 8 bases align to TRBD1. The V gene end was trimmed by 9 bases and the J gene end by 14 bases; junction bases not matched to a gene: 8. CDR1 and CDR2 from the germline V gene are ENHRY and SYGVKD. CDR3 length: 10 residues.

This rearrangement joins TRBV7-3 to TRBJ2-1; D is uncertain. This CDR3 has 13 amino acids. The germline gives CDR1 SGHTA, CDR2 FQGTGA. The V and J ends lost 2 bases and 2 bases respectively, with 4 bases between them. The CDR3 nucleotides are TGTGCCAGCAGCTTAGGGGCCTACAATGAGCAGTTCTTC. Residues: CASSLGAYNEQFF.

V is TRBV19 and J is TRBJ1-5; D remains unclear. The germline V gene encodes CDR1 LNHDA and CDR2 SQIVND (reference sequence). The CDR3 is made up of 15 amino acids. Trimming removed 3 bases from V and 1 base from J, with 10 bases in between. The CDR3 loop is CASSIKGVSNQPQHF. In DNA, the CDR3 is TGTGCCAGTAGTATCAAGGGTGTCAGCAATCAGCCCCAGCATTTT.

This sequence joins TRBV7-6 and TRBJ1-1, with D unclear. Germline lookup yields CDR1 SGHVS and CDR2 FNYEAQ. The V and J ends lost 5 bases and 4 bases respectively, with 14 bases between them. CDR3 length: 14 amino acids. The CDR3 bases are TGTGCCAGCAGCCAAGGGTGGGGAGGCACTGAAGCTTTCTTT. This translates into CASSQGWGGTEAFF.